The rows below give T cell receptor beta chains drawn from one sample of a study of T cell responses to AZD1222 COVID-19 vaccine. Produced via immunoSEQ multiplex PCR; TCRdb's table is partial and in-frame only. The sample shows under 200,000 clones, 92% of them seen only once. The material was peripheral blood, obtained on day 0 of MenACWY control vaccination. These receptor sequences come from an adult in good health. CDR3s leave out the opening cysteine and the closing phenylalanine or tryptophan. Clone sizes are given selectively: once, few, many, or a class where the clone is expanded.

-,TRBV6-5,TRBJ1-5,ASSIQGAKGQPQH
-,TRBV4-2,TRBJ2-5,ASGARGQETQY
-,TRBV10-2,TRBJ2-1,ASSVSSAGYNEQF
few,TRBV19,TRBJ1-1,ASTPIGTRNTEAF
-,TRBV7-8,TRBJ1-1,ASSQGGGTEAF
-,TRBV19,TRBJ1-2,ASRSGASNYGYT
once,TRBV6-4,TRBJ2-1,ASSGGGEQF
-,TRBV10-3,TRBJ1-5,AISELGEAQPQH
-,TRBV15,TRBJ1-4,ATSASTGSNEKLF
-,TRBV11-3,TRBJ2-7,ASSQDRGFPYEQY
-,TRBV29-1,TRBJ1-2,SVTPTGQANYGYT
-,TRBV6-5,TRBJ1-4,ASNRVLNEKLF
-,TRBV20-1,TRBJ2-7,SASVIGGGNHAYEQY
-,TRBV12-3/TRBV12-4,TRBJ1-1,ASSLTLSTEAF
-,TRBV19,TRBJ1-3,ASSIPGTGNTIY
few,TRBV7-3,TRBJ1-5,ASSVQGGQPQH
-,TRBV18,TRBJ1-1,ASSLEGDSMSTEAF
-,TRBV14,TRBJ2-1,ASSQEWRGSEQF
-,TRBV9,TRBJ1-1,ASSVDPDGNTEAF
-,TRBV3-1/TRBV3-2,TRBJ1-1,ASSQVGPRVGTEAF
-,TRBV27,TRBJ1-5,ASSMGGMDQPQH
-,TRBV4-3,TRBJ2-3,ASSQSPGTSGSRLDTQY
-,TRBV3-1/TRBV3-2,TRBJ2-7,ASSQALPGLAGVTHEQY
-,TRBV11-2,TRBJ2-7,ASSFYSSYEQY
-,TRBV11-3,TRBJ1-1,ASSPPIGVHTEAF
-,TRBV7-8,TRBJ1-1,ASSRDRGEFAF
-,TRBV11-3,TRBJ2-3,ASSLARDTDTQY
-,TRBV4-3,TRBJ2-7,ASSQDRLGGTTGEQY
-,TRBV7-2,TRBJ2-2,ASSFAGTANTGELF
-,TRBV6-5,TRBJ1-3,ASTPELGNTIY
-,TRBV19,TRBJ2-1,ASEAGEAYNEQF
-,TRBV28,TRBJ2-2,ASSLRRSTGELF
few,TRBV6-5,TRBJ1-6,ASKLAYNSPLH
-,TRBV21-1,TRBJ2-5,ASSKNRHLQETQY
-,TRBV30,TRBJ1-2,AWSVNTLVYGYT
-,TRBV25-1,TRBJ2-2,ASSEYNGELF
-,TRBV7-9,TRBJ1-4,ASSPPGDGNEKLF
-,TRBV7-8,TRBJ2-3,ASSLSLDTQY
-,TRBV28,TRBJ1-2,ASSRTTYGYT
once,TRBV12-3/TRBV12-4,TRBJ1-6,ASSFEGAIPLH
-,TRBV19,TRBJ2-1,ASSIDGGRYYNEQF
-,TRBV2,TRBJ2-7,ASSEGQDSSYEQY
once,TRBV24-1,TRBJ2-3,ATSDLGLGSTDTQY
-,TRBV19,TRBJ2-5,ASSVRDRVGQETQY
-,TRBV19,TRBJ1-5,ASSIYRGTYSNQPQH
-,TRBV6-5,TRBJ1-1,ASRTRSEAF